These 31 T cell receptor beta chains originate from one sample sequenced in a study of cytomegalovirus exposure and HLA in healthy donors. TCRdb's table, derived via immunoSEQ multiplex PCR, lists solely in-frame clones and lacks some. This sample has fewer than 350,000 clones; 88% occur once, and the top ten carry about 0.99%. Source material: PBMCs. These receptors all stem from a young woman in good health and CMV-seronegative.

The chain recombines TRBV4-3 with TRBJ1-3; D is unresolved. The CDR3 has 15 residues. Between the trimmed V and J ends, which lost 4 bases and 0 bases, there was a span of 10 bases. Germline V CDR1 and CDR2: LGHNA, YSLEER. This chain's CDR3 is CASSPTILSGNTIYF. CDR3 coding DNA: TGCGCCAGCAGCCCCACAATCCTCTCTGGAAACACCATATATTTT.

The chain is built from TRBV5-4 and TRBJ2-7; 10 nucleotides align to TRBD2. V lost 2 bases to trimming and J lost 3 bases; unmatched junction nucleotides: 8. There are 16 residues in the CDR3. Germline V lookup: CDR1 SGHNT, CDR2 YYREEE (reference sequence). Here the CDR3 reads CASSFDLAGALYEQYF. DNA of the CDR3: TGTGCCAGCAGCTTCGATCTAGCGGGAGCCCTCTACGAGCAGTACTTC.

The chain has TRBV27 and TRBJ2-3; 11 bases line up with TRBD1. The J segment lost 4 bases and the V segment lost 5 bases, leaving 5 bases of the junction unmatched. CDR3 length: 15 amino acids. Germline lookup yields CDR1 MNHEY and CDR2 SMNVEV (reference sequence). For the CDR3, the DNA is TGTGCCAGCAGTGCCTGGACAGGGGGCGCAGATACGCAGTATTTT. Protein: CASSAWTGGADTQYF.

V and J are TRBV4-3 and TRBJ2-7; 9 nucleotides match TRBD1. The CDR3 consists of 14 residues. V lost 5 bases and J lost 5; bases outside the gene matches: 7. The germline V gene encodes CDR1 LGHNA and CDR2 YSLEER. CDR3 residues: CASSWGQGFNEQYF. Here the CDR3 DNA reads TGCGCCAGCAGCTGGGGACAGGGTTTTAACGAGCAGTACTTC.

The V gene is TRBV27, the J gene TRBJ2-1; D unresolved. Germline V gene sequence: CDR1 MNHEY, CDR2 SMNVEV (reference sequence). V dropped 3 bases and J dropped 7 bases, with 19 bases sitting between them. The CDR3 sequence is 16 residues long. CDR3 residues: CASSLLSLPPVNEQFF. The CDR3 nucleotides are TGTGCCAGCAGTTTGCTGTCCCTACCGCCGGTTAATGAGCAGTTCTTC.

V gene TRBV6-1 combines with J gene TRBJ2-3, with D hard to call. Trimming took off 7 bases at V and 2 bases at J, with 7 bases between the two ends. Germline CDR1 is MNHNS and CDR2 is SASEGT. CDR3 length: 12 residues. Here the CDR3 reads CASNGNTDTQYF. The CDR3 DNA follows: TGTGCCAGCAATGGCAACACAGATACGCAGTATTTT.

The table lists this clone with a count of one. This chain uses TRBV5-4 with TRBJ2-7, with 7 positions matching TRBD2. V was pared by 4 bases and J by 0 bases, with 7 bases of the junction left unmatched. Per germline, CDR1 SGHNT and CDR2 YYREEE (reference sequence). This CDR3 is 15 amino acids long. The CDR3 loop reads CASSHQRDYSYEQYF. The CDR3 DNA reads TGTGCCAGCAGCCATCAAAGGGACTACTCCTACGAGCAGTACTTC.

The rearrangement joins TRBV9 to TRBJ2-3; 9 positions match TRBD2. CDR1 is SGDLS and CDR2 is YYNGEE in the germline V gene. V shed 3 bases and J 4 bases; nucleotides not matched to a gene: 9. The CDR3 runs 16 residues. This CDR3 reads CASSAKAGGPPDTQYF. The CDR3 DNA sequence: TGTGCCAGCAGCGCCAAGGCGGGAGGGCCCCCAGATACGCAGTATTTT. The complete variable domain, with remaining parts taken from reference TRBV9 and TRBJ2-3, reads DSGVTQTPKHLITATGQRVTLRCSPRSGDLSVYWYQQSLDQGLQFLIQYYNGEERAKGNILERFSAQQFPDLHSELNLSSLELGDSALYFCASSAKAGGPPDTQYFGPGTRLTVL.

The chain is built from TRBV28 and TRBJ1-5; D is ambiguous. This CDR3 contains 14 residues. V was clipped by 5 bases and J by 0 bases, with 8 bases between them. CDR1 is MDHEN and CDR2 is SYDVKM in the germline V gene. The CDR3 sequence is CASSTQDSNQPQHF. The DNA for the CDR3 is TGTGCCAGCAGTACACAAGATAGCAATCAGCCCCAGCATTTT. Full variable domain (remainder filled in from reference TRBV28 and TRBJ1-5): DVKVTQSSRYLVKRTGEKVFLECVQDMDHENMFWYRQDPGLGLRLIYFSYDVKMKEKGDIPEGYSVSREKKERFSLILESASTNQTSMYLCASSTQDSNQPQHFGDGTRLSIL.

This clone came up once. V gene TRBV6-5 combines with J gene TRBJ1-1, with unresolved D. V shed 5 bases and J shed 1 base, with 8 bases lying between them. CDR1 and CDR2 from the germline V gene are MNHEY and SVGAGI. The CDR3 has 13 residues. CDR3 nucleotide sequence: TGTGCCAGCAGTCTGACACGGAACACTGAAGCTTTCTTT. It codes for CASSLTRNTEAFF.

The chain recombines TRBV27 with TRBJ2-1, with unresolved D. Trimming stripped 3 bases from V and 0 bases from J, with 9 bases between. CDR1 is MNHEY and CDR2 is SMNVEV in the germline V gene (reference sequence). CDR3 size: 15 residues. Here the CDR3 reads CASSFGAHSYNEQFF. CDR3 sequence (DNA): TGTGCCAGCAGTTTCGGAGCGCACTCCTACAATGAGCAGTTCTTC.

The genes are TRBV4-1 and TRBJ1-6; D is perhaps TRBD1 (5 bases). V was clipped by 0 bases and J by 8 bases, with 8 bases between them. The germline V gene has CDR1 MGHRA and CDR2 YSYEKL. This CDR3 spans 14 amino acids. The CDR3: CASSQDRVDSPLHF. The CDR3 coding sequence is TGCGCCAGCAGCCAAGACAGGGTTGATTCACCCCTCCACTTT.

The J gene is TRBJ1-1, the V gene TRBV30; D unresolved. Germline V gives CDR1 GTSNPN, CDR2 SVGIG (reference sequence). The germline V and J ends were trimmed by 5 bases and 0 bases, with 13 bases remaining between them. The CDR3 loop spans 14 amino acids. CDR3 sequence reads: CAWRDRGVNTEAFF. The CDR3 DNA reads as TGTGCCTGGCGCGATCGGGGAGTGAACACTGAAGCTTTCTTT.

The chain couples TRBV7-9 to TRBJ2-1; D is possibly TRBD1 (5 bases). Trimming removed 4 bases from V and 0 bases from J, with 10 bases in between. The length of the CDR3 is 15 residues. In germline, CDR1 is SEHNR, CDR2 FQNEAQ (reference sequence). CDR3 DNA sequence: TGTGCCAGCAGCTCCTTAGGGGCCTCCTACAATGAGCAGTTCTTC. The encoded protein is CASSSLGASYNEQFF. Using reference TRBV7-9 and TRBJ2-1 for the parts outside the CDR3, the full variable domain is DTGVSQNPRHKITKRGQNVTFRCDPISEHNRLYWYRQTLGQGPEFLTYFQNEAQLEKSRLLSDRFSAERPKGSFSTLEIQRTEQGDSAMYLCASSSLGASYNEQFFGPGTRLTVL.

The chain carries TRBV5-4 and TRBJ2-3; TRBD1 might be the D (5 bases). The CDR3 loop spans 15 amino acids. Trimming took off 3 bases at V and 2 bases at J, with 13 bases between the two ends. The germline gives CDR1 SGHNT, CDR2 YYREEE (reference sequence). The CDR3 spells CASSSRPRATDTQYF. The CDR3 nucleotides read TGTGCCAGCAGCTCTCGGCCCAGGGCCACAGATACGCAGTATTTT.

This chain uses TRBV6-6 with TRBJ2-7; 9 nucleotides agree with TRBD1. Germline V gene lookup returns CDR1 MNHNY and CDR2 SVGAGI (reference sequence). The CDR3 covers 13 residues. V gave up 8 bases and J gave up 4 bases; unmatched junction bases: 6. CDR3 DNA sequence: TGTGCCAGCGATCCGGGACAGGGTTACGAGCAGTACTTC. It specifies CASDPGQGYEQYF.

The chain joins TRBV13 to TRBJ2-7; 9 bases agree with TRBD1. The junction had 4 bases not matched to a gene; V was cut back by 5 bases and J by 2 bases. This CDR3 has 14 residues. Germline V gene sequence: CDR1 PRHDT, CDR2 FYEKMQ (reference sequence). In DNA, the CDR3 is TGTGCCAGCAGCGACCGGGACAGGGCCTACGAGCAGTACTTC. Translated: CASSDRDRAYEQYF.

V usage is TRBV10-3 and J usage is TRBJ2-1; D is possibly TRBD2 (5 bases). Trimming shortened V by 2 bases and J by 5 bases, and 10 bases separated the two germline ends. Germline V gives CDR1 ENHRY, CDR2 SYGVKD. The CDR3 consists of 14 residues. As DNA, the CDR3 is TGTGCCATCAGTGAGGCGGGCTATAACAATGAGCAGTTCTTC. Translation: CAISEAGYNNEQFF.

The V gene is TRBV28, the J gene TRBJ2-5; TRBD1 aligns across 8 bases. From germline, CDR1 is MDHEN and CDR2 SYDVKM. The ends lost 4 bases at V and 5 bases at J; junction bases unmatched: 9. The CDR3 spans 15 residues. The CDR3 region is CASSYPGGLRETQYF. The CDR3 DNA sequence: TGTGCCAGCAGTTACCCAGGGGGCCTTCGGGAGACCCAGTACTTC.

The V and J genes are TRBV18 and TRBJ2-6; 10 positions match TRBD1. The germline V gene encodes CDR1 KGHSH and CDR2 LQKENI. This CDR3 has 18 residues. Trimming cost V 3 bases and J 1 base; bases outside gene matches: 6. The DNA of the CDR3 is TGTGCCAGCTCACCCTCCGGGACAGGGGTATCTGGGGCCAACGTCCTGACTTTC. It encodes CASSPSGTGVSGANVLTF.

The chain couples TRBV29-1 to TRBJ1-6, with unresolved D. CDR3 length: 13 amino acids. V was shortened by 7 bases and J by 8 bases, with 15 bases between the two germline ends. The germline gives CDR1 SQVTM, CDR2 ANQGSEA. CDR3 sequence reads: CSEPPPRYSPLHF. CDR3 DNA sequence: TGCAGCGAACCCCCCCCCAGATATTCACCCCTCCACTTT.

As DNA, the CDR3 is TGTGCCAGCAGTTTAGATTTGGCTAGCGGGAGTAGGGAGCAGTACTTC. Translation gives CASSLDLASGSREQYF. The gene calls are TRBV28 and TRBJ2-7; the match to TRBD2 covers 10 bases. The CDR3 runs to 16 residues. J gave up 7 bases and V 2 bases, and 11 bases lay outside the gene matches. Germline V gene lookup returns CDR1 MDHEN and CDR2 SYDVKM.

V usage is TRBV7-3 and J usage is TRBJ2-7; TRBD2 matches at 13 bases. This CDR3 has 15 amino acids. The junction had 4 bases not matched to a gene; V was cut back by 6 bases and J by 2 bases. Germline V lookup: CDR1 SGHTA, CDR2 FQGTGA. The CDR3 sequence: CASRPGLAGAYEQYF. Here the CDR3 DNA reads TGTGCCAGCAGACCCGGACTAGCGGGGGCCTACGAGCAGTACTTC.

The rearrangement joins TRBV5-6 to TRBJ1-2; possible D gene TRBD1, 5 bases. Germline CDR1 reads SGHDT; CDR2 reads YYEEEE. The CDR3 length is 15 residues. The V end lost 0 bases, the J end lost 4 bases, and 13 bases lay between the germline ends. The chain's CDR3 is CASSLEGRVGYGYTF. DNA of the CDR3: TGTGCCAGCAGCTTGGAGGGCAGGGTGGGCTATGGCTACACCTTC.

V and J are TRBV4-1 and TRBJ1-4; TRBD1 agrees at 8 bases. Germline trimming cut 5 bases from V and 4 bases from J; bases unmatched to any gene: 9. Per the germline V gene, CDR1 is MGHRA and CDR2 is YSYEKL. The CDR3 loop spans 16 amino acids. CDR3 protein: CASSGDGTGLNEKLFF. The CDR3 bases are TGCGCCAGCAGCGGGGACGGGACAGGCCTTAATGAAAAACTGTTTTTT.

The rearrangement uses TRBV28 and TRBJ1-1; TRBD1 matches 7 bases. Germline V gene data show CDR1 as MDHEN and CDR2 as SYDVKM. Trimming removed 6 bases from V and 7 bases from J; junction bases left unmatched: 14. This CDR3 is built from 15 residues. CDR3: CASREPGQLTREAFF. CDR3 coding DNA: TGTGCCAGCAGGGAACCGGGACAGCTCACTCGTGAAGCTTTCTTT.

The rearrangement uses TRBV5-1 and TRBJ2-2; 9 bases agree with TRBD2. Germline V CDR1 and CDR2: SGHRS, YFSETQ. V dropped 4 bases and J dropped 2; count of bases not matched to a gene: 12. The CDR3 runs 18 residues. CDR3 region: CASSPLGRLAVNTGELFF. CDR3 nucleotide sequence: TGCGCCAGCAGCCCGCTTGGTCGACTAGCGGTAAACACCGGGGAGCTGTTTTTT.

This clone has just one count. The chain joins TRBV7-3 to TRBJ2-1; 10 bases match TRBD2. The CDR3 has 16 residues. Germline V gene lookup returns CDR1 SGHTA and CDR2 FQGTGA. V was clipped by 0 bases and J by 9 bases; unmatched bases: 8. In nucleotides, the CDR3 is TGTGCCAGCAGCTTAACGGCTAGCGGGAGTTTTGGTGAGCAGTTCTTC. Translation gives CASSLTASGSFGEQFF.

The chain recombines TRBV11-2 with TRBJ1-1, with D maybe TRBD1 (6 bases). V lost 6 bases, J lost 8 bases, and 22 bases lay in between. This CDR3 has 15 amino acids. Germline assignment: CDR1 SGHAT and CDR2 FQNNGV. The CDR3 bases are TGTGCCAGCAGTCCACCTGACAGGTCCCTAAGGGAAGCTTTCTTT. This encodes CASSPPDRSLREAFF.

This chain connects TRBV23-1 to TRBJ2-1, with 9 bases identical to TRBD2. TRBV23-1 is reported as an ORF; its role is uncertain. The V and J ends lost 2 bases and 8 bases, in that order; junction bases with no gene match: 13. CDR3 size: 17 residues. CDR3 protein: CASSQVVAGGPGHEQFF. The DNA for the CDR3 is TGCGCCAGCAGTCAAGTCGTGGCGGGAGGGCCCGGGCATGAGCAGTTCTTC.

This clone was counted a few times. The chain joins TRBV5-5 to TRBJ1-2, with 10 nucleotides matching TRBD1. Trimming removed 4 bases from V and 8 bases from J; junction bases left unmatched: 2. CDR1 is SGHKS, CDR2 YYEKEE, per germline (reference sequence). The CDR3 sequence is 12 residues long. The chain's CDR3 is CASSPTGGGYTF. The CDR3, as DNA: TGTGCCAGCAGCCCGACAGGGGGCGGCTACACCTTC.